The sequence of this T cell receptor beta chain was determined in a study of beta chain features in type 1 diabetes. Study results and limitations: Any HLA-type effect on TCRB rearrangement remained unresolved here.

A single heparinised blood sample, averaging about 100 mL, was obtained per donor. Central memory, naive, regulatory and stem cell-like memory CD4+ cells were sorted by CD45RO/CCR7/CD25/CD127/CD95/CD27. Expressed TCRB transcripts were sequenced because the entire RNA isolate underwent reverse transcription. Method: immunoSEQ multiplex PCR; TCRdb's copy keeps in-frame clones and lacks some. The repertoire holds tens of thousands of clones, with 25% to 35% as singletons. A note on this clone: The antigen is unknown.

Germline CDR1 MNHEY, CDR2 SVGAGI. V shed 6 bases and J 9 bases; nucleotides not matched to a gene: 8. The CDR3 extends over 13 amino acids. Sequencing was done on a sample of stem cell memory CD4+ T cells from blood. The receptor was isolated from a woman under 30 in good health. V and J are TRBV6-5 and TRBJ2-1, with TRBD2 matching over 7 bases. The CDR3 region has the DNA TGTGCCAGCAGGCGAGCGGGGTGGGGTGAGCAGTTCTTC. The encoded protein is CASRRAGWGEQFF.